The text below deals with one T cell receptor (beta chain). Its antigen is not identified. This entry belongs to a study of T cells in tuberculosis. Across the whole study: IGRA-negative adolescents, IGRA-positive adolescents with latent tuberculosis and adults with active tuberculosis formed this South African cohort. The study, taken as a whole, reports: Smaller alpha distances in active tuberculosis partly reflected shorter CDR3-alpha lengths.

The CDR3 has 12 amino acids. V shed 7 bases and J shed 5 bases, with 9 bases lying between them. Looked up from germline, CDR1 is LNHDA and CDR2 is SQIVND (reference sequence). Time point noted: new active TB diagnosis, blood taken before or within 7 days of starting treatment. Clones were read by immunoSEQ multiplex PCR, and TCRdb kept only the in-frame ones, dropping some. The sample has over 30,000 clones, around nine tenths seen once. This TCR was recovered from an adult with tuberculosis. The rearrangement uses TRBV19 and TRBJ1-5; the D is unclear. The sample was PBMCs, taken at tuberculosis diagnosis. The DNA for the CDR3 is TGTGCCAGTACCGACTCCGATCAGCCCCAGCATTTT. Translating it yields CASTDSDQPQHF.